This TCR beta chain was sequenced during a study of cytomegalovirus exposure and HLA in healthy donors. Whole-study findings and limits: It was likely that a cluster of highly shared sequence variants was a sequencing artifact. The study carried out a later analysis of TCR beta sequences. It associated some 17,000 of them with specific HLA alleles at a false discovery rate of 0.05.

Comments on this clone: As yet, its antigen is unknown.

Use of 60 Vbeta and 13 Jbeta primers characterized the PCR. Only in-frame clones appear in the TCRdb table, and some are missing; sequencing was by immunoSEQ multiplex PCR. The sample has under 100,000 clones, 81% seen once. The CDR3 totals 15 residues. V was clipped by 0 bases and J by 0 bases; unmatched bases: 2. Germline loops: CDR1 SGHAT, CDR2 FQNNGV. The chain is built from TRBV11-2 and TRBJ2-7, with 7 bases aligning to TRBD2. The TCR originated in an older woman in good health and CMV-seropositive. The sample taken for sequencing was PBMCs. CDR3 residues: CASSLERTSSYEQYF. The CDR3 nucleotides read TGTGCCAGCAGCTTAGAACGGACTAGCTCCTACGAGCAGTACTTC.